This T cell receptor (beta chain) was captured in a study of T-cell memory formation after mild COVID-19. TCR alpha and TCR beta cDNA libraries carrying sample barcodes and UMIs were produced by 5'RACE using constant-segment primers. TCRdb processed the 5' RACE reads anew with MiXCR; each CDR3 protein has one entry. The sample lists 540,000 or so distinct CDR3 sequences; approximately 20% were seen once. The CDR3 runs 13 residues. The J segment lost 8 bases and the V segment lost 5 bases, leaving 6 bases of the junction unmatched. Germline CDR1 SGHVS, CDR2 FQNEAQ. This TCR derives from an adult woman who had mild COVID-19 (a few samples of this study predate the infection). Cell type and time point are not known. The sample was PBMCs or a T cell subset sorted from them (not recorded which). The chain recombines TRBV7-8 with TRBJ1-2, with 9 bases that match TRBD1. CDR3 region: CASSQGQGRGYTF. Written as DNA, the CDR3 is TGTGCCAGCAGCCAGGGACAGGGTCGAGGCTACACCTTC.